The clone carrying this T cell receptor beta chain has ten or more counts. Antigen specificity is unknown. When naive CD8 T cells were sorted, they were gated as CD8+CD4-CCR7+CD45RA+. The data belong to a study of molecular identifiers for immune sequencing clone quantification. Study-wide findings and caveats: Clones that had above 20 RNA copies took up over 97% of effector molecules but under 1% in naive cells.

TCRdb ran MiXCR on the PCR reads and lists one entry per CDR3 protein. The sample shows approximately 90,000 distinct CDR3 sequences, 20% to 25% of them seen only once. The source of this sequence is a human donor in good health. Some libraries in this study had Jurkat cell RNA spiked in. Sequencing used naive CD8+ T cells from blood, with Jurkat cell RNA spiked in. Subset meaning: FACS-sorted CD8+CD4-CCR7+CD45RA+ naive T cells.

CDR3 residues: CAWSVAASTDTQYF. The CDR3 nucleotides are TGTGCCTGGAGTGTAGCGGCTAGCACAGATACGCAGTATTTT. V and J are TRBV30 and TRBJ2-3; weak D call: TRBD2 (5 bases). V was cut by 0 bases and J by 0 bases, with 7 bases left in between. This CDR3 is built from 14 residues. From germline, CDR1 is GTSNPN and CDR2 SVGIG (reference sequence).